The rows below give T cell receptor beta chains drawn from one sample of a study of cytomegalovirus exposure and HLA in healthy donors. Sequenced by immunoSEQ multiplex PCR; TCRdb stores in-frame clones only, minus some. The sample yields 130,000 to 150,000 clones, approximately 88% seen once. Specimen: PBMCs. The source of these receptors is a man aged 18 to 30 in good health and CMV-seropositive. The CDR3 runs from the conserved cysteine through the conserved F or W. A D gene is named only where the DNA matches it firmly. Some rows have no size entry. The others give once, few or many, or a class for an expanded clone.

D	V	size	J	DNA	CDR3
-	TRBV28	-	TRBJ1-5	TGTGCCAGCAGTTCACAGGGTTTAGAGCATTTT	CASSSQGLEHF
-	TRBV18	-	TRBJ2-5	TGTGCCAGCTCACAAACAGGTCCCCAAGAGACCCAGTACTTC	CASSQTGPQETQYF
-	TRBV7-7	-	TRBJ2-7	TGTGCTAGCAGCTTAGGGACAAACTACGAGCAGTACTTC	CASSLGTNYEQYF
-	TRBV7-8	-	TRBJ1-5	TGTGCCAGCAGCCGACGGGGAGATCAGCCCCAGCATTTT	CASSRRGDQPQHF
-	TRBV6-5	-	TRBJ1-2	TGTGCCAGCAGTCGGACTGGGGGGAACTATGGCTACACCTTC	CASSRTGGNYGYTF
-	TRBV19	-	TRBJ2-7	TGTGCCAGTAGTATTGGTGACATCTCCTACGAGCAGTACTTC	CASSIGDISYEQYF
-	TRBV6-1	once	TRBJ1-5	TGTGCCAGCAGTGCCTCGACAGGTGGGAATCAGCCCCAGCATTTT	CASSASTGGNQPQHF
-	TRBV4-1	-	TRBJ1-2	TGCGCCAGCAGCCAACCGGTTGCTAGGATTGGGTACACCTTC	CASSQPVARIGYTF
-	TRBV27	-	TRBJ2-7	TGTGCCAGCAGTAGCCCAGCTGGGGGCTCGGTCGAGCAGTACTTC	CASSSPAGGSVEQYF
-	TRBV25-1	-	TRBJ1-4	TGTGCCAGCAGTAGAAAAGCGGGTAATGAAAAACTGTTTTTT	CASSRKAGNEKLFF
TRBD1	TRBV7-9	-	TRBJ1-1	TGTGCCAGCAGCCAGATCCCCGGGACAGGGGGCACTGAAGCTTTCTTT	CASSQIPGTGGTEAFF
TRBD1	TRBV7-9	-	TRBJ2-2	TGTGCCAGCAGCCATGGGACAGTCACTCTCACCGGGGAGCTGTTTTTT	CASSHGTVTLTGELFF
-	TRBV13	once	TRBJ1-2	TGTGCCAGCAGCTTTTTACAGGAGAACTATGGCTACACCTTC	CASSFLQENYGYTF
TRBD1	TRBV29-1	-	TRBJ2-1	TGCAGCGTTGAATATGGTCTAGGGGACAGGGGTTTTAATGAGCAGTTCTTC	CSVEYGLGDRGFNEQFF
TRBD2	TRBV28	-	TRBJ2-3	TGTGCCAGCAGTTTAGCTAGCGGGAGGGCAAATACGCAGTATTTT	CASSLASGRANTQYF
-	TRBV7-8	-	TRBJ2-5	TGTGCCAGCAGCTCTGACAGGCAAGAGACCCAGTACTTC	CASSSDRQETQYF
-	TRBV6-5	once	TRBJ2-1	TGTGCCAGCGGGACTCCCCTACGCAATGAGCAGTTCTTC	CASGTPLRNEQFF
TRBD2	TRBV7-8	-	TRBJ2-1	TGTGCCAGCAGCTTTCTGGCGGGAGCAGACAATGAGCAGTTCTTC	CASSFLAGADNEQFF
TRBD2	TRBV7-9	-	TRBJ2-1	TGTGCCAGCAGCTTGTTAGCGGGTGGCGGGAATGAGCAGTTCTTC	CASSLLAGGGNEQFF
TRBD2	TRBV5-1	-	TRBJ2-5	TGCGCCAGCAGCTTGGGGGGGACTAGCGTACAAGAGACCCAGTACTTC	CASSLGGTSVQETQYF
TRBD1	TRBV28	-	TRBJ1-5	TGTGCCAGCAGTTCTCAACAGGGGCGCGATCGGCCCCAGCATTTT	CASSSQQGRDRPQHF